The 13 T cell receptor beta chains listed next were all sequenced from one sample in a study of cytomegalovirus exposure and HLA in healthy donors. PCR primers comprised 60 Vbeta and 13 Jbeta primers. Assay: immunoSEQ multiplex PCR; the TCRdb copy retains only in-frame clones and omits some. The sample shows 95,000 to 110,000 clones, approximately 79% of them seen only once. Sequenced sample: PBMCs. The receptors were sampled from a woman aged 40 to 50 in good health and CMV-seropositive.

This chain's CDR3 is CASSLASLRGRAGNTIYF. The CDR3 bases are TGTGCCAGCAGCTTAGCCTCCCTCAGGGGAAGAGCTGGAAACACCATATATTTT. The chain carries TRBV7-9 and TRBJ1-3, with D possibly TRBD1 on 6 matching bases. CDR1 and CDR2 (germline): SEHNR, FQNEAQ (reference sequence). The CDR3 covers 18 residues. V lost 0 bases and J lost 2, with 17 bases in between.

CDR3: CASSLAGWGAGNTIYF. CDR3 bases: TGTGCCAGCAGCTTGGCTGGATGGGGAGCTGGAAACACCATATATTTT. The chain combines TRBV5-6 with TRBJ1-3; D unresolved. V dropped 0 bases and J dropped 2 bases, with 12 bases sitting between them. This CDR3 region has 16 residues. Germline-derived CDR1 and CDR2 are SGHDT and YYEEEE.

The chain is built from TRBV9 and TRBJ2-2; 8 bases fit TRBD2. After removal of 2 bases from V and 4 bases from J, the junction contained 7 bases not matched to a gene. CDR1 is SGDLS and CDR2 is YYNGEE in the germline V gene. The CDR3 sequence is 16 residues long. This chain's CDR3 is CASSVSGGVATGELFF. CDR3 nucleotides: TGTGCCAGCAGCGTTTCCGGGGGGGTCGCCACCGGGGAGCTGTTTTTT.

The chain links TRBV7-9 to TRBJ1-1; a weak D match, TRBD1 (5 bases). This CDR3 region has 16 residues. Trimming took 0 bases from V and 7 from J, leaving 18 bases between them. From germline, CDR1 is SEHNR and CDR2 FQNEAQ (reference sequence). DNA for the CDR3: TGTGCCAGCAGCTTAGCGATAGGGGCCCCCCACGTTGAAGCTTTCTTT. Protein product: CASSLAIGAPHVEAFF.

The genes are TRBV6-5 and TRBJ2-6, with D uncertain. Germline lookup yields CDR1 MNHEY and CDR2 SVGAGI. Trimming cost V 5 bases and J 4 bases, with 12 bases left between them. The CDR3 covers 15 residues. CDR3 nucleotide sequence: TGTGCCAGCAGTCCTTCCTGGGCGGGGGCCAACGTCCTGACTTTC. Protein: CASSPSWAGANVLTF.

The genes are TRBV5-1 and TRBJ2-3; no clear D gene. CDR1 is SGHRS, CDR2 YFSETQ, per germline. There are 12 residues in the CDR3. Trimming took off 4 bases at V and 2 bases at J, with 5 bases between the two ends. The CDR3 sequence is CASSLDTDTQYF. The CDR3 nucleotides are TGCGCCAGCAGCCTAGACACAGATACGCAGTATTTT.

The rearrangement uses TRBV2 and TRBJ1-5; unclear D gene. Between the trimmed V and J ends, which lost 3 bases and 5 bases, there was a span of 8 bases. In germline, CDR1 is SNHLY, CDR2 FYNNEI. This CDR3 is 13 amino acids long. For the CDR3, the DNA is TGTGCCAGCAGTGATAACCGGGATCAGCCCCAGCATTTT. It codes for CASSDNRDQPQHF.

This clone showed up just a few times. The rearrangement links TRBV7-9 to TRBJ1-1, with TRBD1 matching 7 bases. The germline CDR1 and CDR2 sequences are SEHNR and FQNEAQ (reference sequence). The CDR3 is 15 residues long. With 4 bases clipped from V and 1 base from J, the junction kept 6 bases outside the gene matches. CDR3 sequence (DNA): TGTGCCAGCAGCTCCACTCGACAGGGGAACACTGAAGCTTTCTTT. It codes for CASSSTRQGNTEAFF.

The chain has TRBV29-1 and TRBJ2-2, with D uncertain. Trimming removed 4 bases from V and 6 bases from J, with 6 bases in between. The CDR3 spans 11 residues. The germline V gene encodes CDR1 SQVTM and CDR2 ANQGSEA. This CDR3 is CSVVLSGELFF. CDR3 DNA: TGCAGCGTTGTCCTGTCCGGGGAGCTGTTTTTT.

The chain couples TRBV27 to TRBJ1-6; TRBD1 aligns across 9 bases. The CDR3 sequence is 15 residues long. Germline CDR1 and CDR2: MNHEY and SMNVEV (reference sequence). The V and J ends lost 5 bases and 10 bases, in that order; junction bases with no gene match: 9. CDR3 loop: CASSPRTGESSPLHF. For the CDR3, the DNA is TGTGCCAGCAGTCCAAGGACAGGGGAAAGCTCACCCCTCCACTTT.

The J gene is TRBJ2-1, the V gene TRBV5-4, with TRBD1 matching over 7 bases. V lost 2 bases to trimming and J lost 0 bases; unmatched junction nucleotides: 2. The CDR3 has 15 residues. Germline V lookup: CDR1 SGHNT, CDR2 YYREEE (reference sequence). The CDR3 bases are TGTGCCAGCAGCTTAAAGGGGGCCTCCTACAATGAGCAGTTCTTC. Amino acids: CASSLKGASYNEQFF.

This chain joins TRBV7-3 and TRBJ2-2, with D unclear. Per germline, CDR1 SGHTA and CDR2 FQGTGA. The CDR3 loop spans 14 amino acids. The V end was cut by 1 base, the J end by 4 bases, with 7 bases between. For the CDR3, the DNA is TGTGCCAGCAGCTTAATGTCGAGCACCGGGGAGCTGTTTTTT. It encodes CASSLMSSTGELFF. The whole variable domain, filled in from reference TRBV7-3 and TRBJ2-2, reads GAGVSQTPSNKVTEKGKYVELRCDPISGHTALYWYRQSLGQGPEFLIYFQGTGAADDSGLPNDRFFAVRPEGSVSTLKIQRTERGDSAVYLCASSLMSSTGELFFGEGSRLTVL.

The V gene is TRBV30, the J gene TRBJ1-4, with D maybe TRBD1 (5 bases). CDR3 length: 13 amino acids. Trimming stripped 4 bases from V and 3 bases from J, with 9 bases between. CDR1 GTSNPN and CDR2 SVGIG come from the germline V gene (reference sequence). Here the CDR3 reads CAWTTVSNEKLFF. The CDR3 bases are TGTGCCTGGACGACAGTATCTAATGAAAAACTGTTTTTT.